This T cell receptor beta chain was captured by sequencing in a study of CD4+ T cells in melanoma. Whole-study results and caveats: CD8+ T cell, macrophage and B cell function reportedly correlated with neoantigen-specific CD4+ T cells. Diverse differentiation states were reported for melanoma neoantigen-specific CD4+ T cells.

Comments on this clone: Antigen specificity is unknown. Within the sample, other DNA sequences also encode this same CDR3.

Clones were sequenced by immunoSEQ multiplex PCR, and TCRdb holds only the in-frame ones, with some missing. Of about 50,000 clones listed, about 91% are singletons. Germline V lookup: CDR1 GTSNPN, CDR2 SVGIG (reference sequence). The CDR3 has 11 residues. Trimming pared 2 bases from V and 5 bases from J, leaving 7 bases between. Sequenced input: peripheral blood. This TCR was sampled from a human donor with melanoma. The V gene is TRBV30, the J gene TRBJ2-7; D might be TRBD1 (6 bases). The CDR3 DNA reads TGTGCCTGGAGTTCAGGGGACGAGCAGTACTTC. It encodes CAWSSGDEQYF.